This entry describes one T cell receptor beta chain. Its antigen is unidentified. The data belong to a study of regulatory T cells in long-lasting Graves disease. Through Arm-PCR of CDR3 regions and iRepertoire HTBI primers, TCR beta libraries were built. Each CDR3 protein is one row after TCRdb ran MiXCR on the multiplex PCR reads. The sample lists about 540,000 distinct CDR3 sequences; roughly 13% were seen once. Study conclusions and caveats: No thyroid tissue was studied; the work used peripheral blood only. The sample size was small, and this may have reduced accuracy.

The CDR3 extends over 15 amino acids. V was trimmed by 8 bases and J by 1 base, leaving 17 bases between them. Germline V lookup: CDR1 MDHEN, CDR2 SYDVKM. Time point described: newly diagnosed GD, antithyroid drugs for less than 3 months. There was RNA extracted from PBMCs, and the TCR library was made from it. Graves' disease was diagnosed by American Thyroid Association guidelines. These data were also filed under a second study, of T cells in Graves' hyperthyroidism and ophthalmopathy. In that study: Most expanded thyroid clonotypes above 0.001 recurred in blood.

This receptor was taken from a man younger than 45 with Graves disease. Material: peripheral blood mononuclear cells (PBMCs), obtained at new diagnosis, from a patient treated with antithyroid drugs. The chain employs TRBV28 and TRBJ2-5; D remains unclear. The CDR3 DNA reads TGTGCCAGCCTCGGGTATTATGGGGTCCAAGAGACCCAGTACTTC. This translates into CASLGYYGVQETQYF.